A selection of T cell receptor beta chains follows, all from one sample in a study of blood T cell repertoires in COVID-19. Assay used: immunoSEQ multiplex PCR; TCRdb lists only in-frame clones, some missing. The sample contains 130,000 to 150,000 clones, approximately 88% of which appear only once. Sequences were obtained from peripheral blood. These receptor sequences come from a human donor in a cohort sampled during active COVID-19. Both conserved end residues are trimmed from each CDR3. Size is omitted from some rows. Given values are once, few, many or a class for expanded clones.

J: TRBJ1-2
size: NA
V: TRBV30
CDR3: AWTPKPGFGYT

J: TRBJ1-5
size: once
V: TRBV28
CDR3: ASSLVSDYNQPQH

J: TRBJ2-5
size: NA
V: TRBV27
CDR3: ASSLFSLSGRPQETQY

J: TRBJ2-3
size: NA
V: TRBV5-4
CDR3: ASRPGQGVRDTQY

J: TRBJ1-2
size: NA
V: TRBV27
CDR3: ASNSRDRVAANYGYT

J: TRBJ2-1
size: NA
V: TRBV19
CDR3: ASSSFGQSGILSSYNEQF

J: TRBJ2-3
size: NA
V: TRBV5-4
CDR3: ASSLGTGGDTQY

J: TRBJ2-7
size: NA
V: TRBV5-1
CDR3: ASSFDPGVSSYEQY

J: TRBJ1-4
size: NA
V: TRBV18
CDR3: ASSQRQGSGTNEKLF

J: TRBJ2-1
size: NA
V: TRBV11-2
CDR3: ASSSGTSAYNEQF

J: TRBJ2-7
size: NA
V: TRBV28
CDR3: ASGDDRPPYEQY

J: TRBJ2-1
size: NA
V: TRBV3-1/TRBV3-2
CDR3: ASSQNRDNEQF

J: TRBJ1-3
size: NA
V: TRBV18
CDR3: ASSPPGQGKNTIY

J: TRBJ1-3
size: NA
V: TRBV2
CDR3: ASSEQGAPGNTIY

J: TRBJ2-7
size: NA
V: TRBV18
CDR3: ASSPRVKSHKGYEQY

J: TRBJ1-2
size: NA
V: TRBV30
CDR3: AWSFSGTSSGYT

J: TRBJ2-1
size: NA
V: TRBV7-9
CDR3: ASSLARAENEQF

J: TRBJ1-2
size: once
V: TRBV6-5
CDR3: ASSYRGTYGYT

J: TRBJ1-1
size: NA
V: TRBV10-3
CDR3: AISESRQGTEAF

J: TRBJ1-6
size: NA
V: TRBV28
CDR3: ASSATGLMADSPLH

J: TRBJ2-2
size: NA
V: TRBV5-1
CDR3: ASSLEVQPNTGELF

J: TRBJ2-3
size: NA
V: TRBV3-1/TRBV3-2
CDR3: ASSVPASGTDTQY

J: TRBJ1-5
size: NA
V: TRBV7-9
CDR3: ASSYRDRGLFGQPQH

J: TRBJ2-5
size: NA
V: TRBV25-1
CDR3: ASGQGGAGRETQY

J: TRBJ1-5
size: NA
V: TRBV5-1
CDR3: ASSLTEDQPQH

J: TRBJ1-6
size: NA
V: TRBV5-5
CDR3: ASSLALDRAISPLH

J: TRBJ2-2
size: NA
V: TRBV9
CDR3: ASSVIGIAGGLNTGELF

J: TRBJ2-3
size: NA
V: TRBV5-8
CDR3: ASSLRQGAAGTDTQY

J: TRBJ2-2
size: NA
V: TRBV7-8
CDR3: ASSRTPLDTGELF

J: TRBJ1-2
size: NA
V: TRBV25-1
CDR3: ASRTSQGAGGYT

J: TRBJ2-1
size: NA
V: TRBV5-1
CDR3: ASSLAGQDSHEQF

J: TRBJ1-2
size: NA
V: TRBV4-2
CDR3: ASSQGSGQLYT